This T cell receptor beta chain came from a study of blood T cell repertoires in COVID-19. Study-level background: There were acute and convalescent COVID-19 samples, and they came from the United States, Italy and Spain.

Per the study methods: Estimates of nucleated cell counts were drawn from the amplification of reference gene primers. Repertoires were generated with immunoSEQ multiplex PCR, while TCRdb's copy carries only in-frame clones and drops some. V, J and clone size derive from that table, while D and trimming were established from the DNA sequence. The sample contains 70,000 to 95,000 clones, about 89% of which appear only once. Seattle participants joined during active infection and were tracked over time. In its sample, this clone was seen once. V was clipped by 4 bases and J by 2 bases, with 12 bases between them. Germline V lookup: CDR1 LNHDA, CDR2 SQIVND (reference sequence). CDR3 size: 14 residues.

The chain employs TRBV19 and TRBJ2-7, with D possibly TRBD1 on 6 matching bases. The sample was peripheral blood. The sequence came from a man between 45 and 60 years old with COVID-19, enrolled during active disease. CDR3 DNA: TGTGCCAGTAGTAGCACGGACAGCGCCTACGAGCAGTACTTC. It specifies CASSSTDSAYEQYF.